The subject of this entry is one T cell receptor (beta chain). Only in-frame clones appear in the TCRdb table, and some are missing; sequencing was by immunoSEQ multiplex PCR. The repertoire consists of around 30,000 clones, with 65% to 75% occurring once and the leading ten covering approximately 33%. J gave up 4 bases and V 4 bases, and 4 bases lay outside the gene matches. CDR3 size: 14 residues. The germline CDR1 and CDR2 sequences are KGHSH and LQKENI. This sample was included in a study of early stage breast cancer tumors. The sample comprised blood. This receptor was obtained from a person between 45 and 65 years old with breast cancer. This sequence joins TRBV18 and TRBJ1-1; 9 bases line up with TRBD1. CDR3 bases: TGTGCCAGCTCACGGGACAGGGCTGGCACTGAAGCTTTCTTT. It codes for CASSRDRAGTEAFF.